The 10 T cell receptor beta chains below were found in one sample sequenced in a study of CD4 T cells in relation to SARS-CoV-2 and coronaviruses. This table comes from immunoSEQ multiplex PCR, and its TCRdb copy is limited to in-frame clones, with some not included. The data contain about 64,000 clones, approximately 94% of them singletons. Before the COVID-19 pandemic, during about 2011-2019, CD4+ T cells were taken from unexposed donors. Material for sequencing was naive CD4+ T cells from PBMCs. Noted subset: naive CD4+ T cells isolated by negative enrichment. These receptor sequences come from a human donor in good health.

The chain recombines TRBV2 with TRBJ2-7; TRBD2 agrees at 7 bases. J lost 0 bases, V lost 0 bases, and 5 bases had no gene match. Germline CDR1 and CDR2: SNHLY and FYNNEI. This CDR3 region has 16 residues. Here the CDR3 reads CASSEAWGLNSYEQYF. The CDR3 DNA reads TGTGCCAGCAGTGAAGCATGGGGACTAAACTCCTACGAGCAGTACTTC.

The J gene is TRBJ1-2, the V gene TRBV2; 9 bases match TRBD1. Germline V gene sequence: CDR1 SNHLY, CDR2 FYNNEI. The CDR3 has 14 residues. V lost 6 bases, J lost 4 bases, and 6 bases stayed unmatched. CDR3 region: CASSGTGTVYGYTF. The CDR3 bases are TGTGCCAGCAGCGGGACAGGGACCGTCTATGGCTACACCTTC.

The V gene is TRBV18, the J gene TRBJ1-1, with TRBD1 identical over 9 bases. In germline, CDR1 is KGHSH, CDR2 LQKENI. The ends lost 3 bases at V and 5 bases at J; junction bases unmatched: 10. This CDR3 comprises 16 residues. The CDR3 loop reads CASSPLSPGQGTEAFF. The CDR3 bases are TGTGCCAGCTCACCCCTGAGCCCGGGACAGGGTACTGAAGCTTTCTTT.

The chain couples TRBV20-1 to TRBJ1-2; D is undetermined. The germline V gene encodes CDR1 DFQATT and CDR2 SNEGSKA (reference sequence). This CDR3 has 13 residues. V was shortened by 3 bases and J by 1 base, with 9 bases between the two germline ends. The CDR3 region has the DNA TGCAGTGCTAGTGCGGCCAGTAACTATGGCTACACCTTC. This codes for CSASAASNYGYTF.

The chain uses TRBV7-6 and TRBJ1-2, with a possible D match to TRBD1 (5 bases). The CDR3 extends over 12 amino acids. V was cut by 2 bases and J by 7 bases, with 8 bases left in between. Germline V gene data show CDR1 as SGHVS and CDR2 as FNYEAQ. CDR3 sequence (DNA): TGTGCCAGCAGCTTACAGGGCTTTGGCTACACCTTC. This encodes CASSLQGFGYTF.

This clone was detected only once. The chain recombines TRBV2 with TRBJ1-5; D remains ambiguous. Trimming removed 4 bases at V and 4 bases at J, with 11 bases between. The CDR3 is 14 residues long. From germline, CDR1 is SNHLY and CDR2 FYNNEI. The CDR3 nucleotides read TGTGCCAGCAGTGCCCAGGCCTTAAATCAGCCCCAGCATTTT. This translates into CASSAQALNQPQHF.

This clone was observed a single time. The V call is TRBV27, the J call TRBJ1-5; unclear D gene. V was clipped by 6 bases and J by 0 bases, with 9 bases between them. This CDR3 contains 14 residues. Germline lookup yields CDR1 MNHEY and CDR2 SMNVEV (reference sequence). Here the CDR3 DNA reads TGTGCCAGCAGCCACGCCAGTAGCAATCAGCCCCAGCATTTT. This gives the protein CASSHASSNQPQHF.

The chain joins TRBV27 to TRBJ1-2; no definite D call. The CDR3 covers 17 residues. Per germline, CDR1 MNHEY and CDR2 SMNVEV (reference sequence). Deletions cut 0 bases from V and 8 bases from J, with 22 bases between. CDR3 DNA: TGTGCCAGCAGTTTATCCACAGTGTTAGGGCCCCCGGACGGCTACACCTTC. Its translation: CASSLSTVLGPPDGYTF.

The chain employs TRBV6-1 and TRBJ1-5, with D tentatively TRBD1 (5 bases). The CDR3 is 15 residues long. Trimming shortened V by 2 bases and J by 3 bases, and 11 bases separated the two germline ends. The germline V gene has CDR1 MNHNS and CDR2 SASEGT. The CDR3 reads CASSESRGANQPQHF. The CDR3 DNA reads as TGTGCCAGCAGTGAATCAAGGGGAGCCAATCAGCCCCAGCATTTT.

The chain combines TRBV3-1 (or the pseudogene TRBV3-2) with TRBJ2-1; TRBD2 aligns across 7 bases. The trim removed 4 bases at V and 4 bases at J, leaving 13 bases unmatched. Germline CDR1 and CDR2: LGHDT and YNNKEL (reference sequence). The CDR3 contains 17 residues. DNA of the CDR3: TGTGCCAGCAGCCCAACCGCGGGAGCGGGGCCTTACAATGAGCAGTTCTTC. This translates into CASSPTAGAGPYNEQFF.